One sample yielded the 21 T cell receptor beta chains listed below, sequenced in a study of T cell repertoires in cytomegalovirus infection. MiXCR was run by TCRdb on the reads, yielding one entry per CDR3 protein. The profile shows approximately 400,000 distinct CDR3 sequences, approximately 31% of them singletons. The sample was PBMCs. These receptors all come from a human donor in good health (CMV status not recorded). Some clones in this sample may be carry-over from other donors' samples.

Only a few counts were recorded for this clonotype. The rearrangement links TRBV5-3 to TRBJ2-7, with D possibly TRBD1 on 6 matching bases. TRBV5-3 is marked as an open reading frame, function uncertain. The CDR3 contains 16 residues. V was cut by 4 bases and J by 1 base, with 18 bases left in between. CDR3 sequence (DNA): TGTGCCAGAAGCCTGGGACACCCCTTAATTTCCTACGAGCAGTACTTC. It yields the protein CARSLGHPLISYEQYF.

The V gene is TRBV7-6, the J gene TRBJ2-3, with D uncertain. The CDR3 is 15 residues long. V lost 5 bases and J 1 base, leaving 13 bases between the germline ends. Per germline, CDR1 SGHVS and CDR2 FNYEAQ. In DNA, the CDR3 is TGTGCCAGCAGCCATACTATAAGCGGCACAGATACGCAGTATTTT. Its protein is CASSHTISGTDTQYF.

This chain joins TRBV7-9 and TRBJ2-2; D may be TRBD2 (6 bases). The germline gives CDR1 SEHNR, CDR2 FQNEAQ (reference sequence). V was shortened by 6 bases and J by 4 bases, with 15 bases between the two germline ends. This CDR3 contains 15 residues. CDR3 sequence: CASSRPSGVTGELFF. CDR3 DNA: TGTGCCAGCAGTAGGCCGTCGGGGGTCACCGGGGAGCTGTTTTTT.

This clonotype was observed a handful of times. The V call is TRBV20-1, the J call TRBJ2-1, with unresolved D. Germline loops: CDR1 DFQATT, CDR2 SNEGSKA (reference sequence). This CDR3 spans 13 amino acids. Between the trimmed V and J ends, which lost 3 bases and 4 bases, there was a span of 10 bases. The CDR3 DNA reads TGCAGTGCTAGTGACGGAGAGTACAATGAGCAGTTCTTC. Encoded protein: CSASDGEYNEQFF.

The chain uses TRBV4-1 and TRBJ2-2, with 8 bases lining up with TRBD1. This CDR3 spans 15 amino acids. Germline V lookup: CDR1 MGHRA, CDR2 YSYEKL. With V trimmed by 3 bases and J by 4 bases, 4 bases remained unmatched. CDR3 DNA sequence: TGCGCCAGCAGCCAGTCCACAGGGGGCACCGGGGAGCTGTTTTTT. Amino acids: CASSQSTGGTGELFF.

The chain combines TRBV23-1 with TRBJ2-1, with 7 bases aligning to TRBD1. TRBV23-1 is assigned to the ORF class and has an uncertain function. J was trimmed by 2 bases and V by 0 bases; bases with no gene match: 10. The CDR3 length is 18 residues. The CDR3 loop is CASSQSKGWQGAYNEQFF. The CDR3 bases are TGCGCCAGCAGTCAATCGAAAGGTTGGCAGGGGGCCTACAATGAGCAGTTCTTC.

This clonotype was counted a few times. The chain combines TRBV7-2 with TRBJ2-1, with TRBD2 matching 12 bases. Per the germline V gene, CDR1 is SGHTA and CDR2 is FQGNSA. V lost 1 base, J lost 14 bases, and 12 bases stayed unmatched. The CDR3 sequence is 16 residues long. CDR3 DNA: TGTGCCAGCAGCTTAGGGAAACTAGCGGGGGGCCATTTTAAGTTCTTC. Translating it yields CASSLGKLAGGHFKFF.

This clonotype was seen more than once but under ten times. This chain connects TRBV6-1 to TRBJ2-3; TRBD2 agrees at 16 bases. With V trimmed by 4 bases and J by 0 bases, 4 bases remained unmatched. Germline V gene data show CDR1 as MNHNS and CDR2 as SASEGT. CDR3 length equals 18 residues. The CDR3 DNA sequence: TGTGCCAGCAGTGGCGGGACTAGCGGGGGGGCGAGCACAGATACGCAGTATTTT. This translates into CASSGGTSGGASTDTQYF.

V and J are TRBV4-3 and TRBJ1-6; D gene ambiguous. CDR3 length: 17 residues. CDR1 is LGHNA, CDR2 YSLEER, per germline. V gave up 0 bases and J gave up 6 bases, with 15 bases separating them. The CDR3 spells CASSQDLSLGSNSPLHF. DNA for the CDR3: TGCGCCAGCAGCCAAGATCTTTCTTTGGGCAGTAATTCACCCCTCCACTTT.

This clonotype showed up many times. One end of the junction is discordant with germline, which a read error may explain. The gene calls are TRBV7-7 and TRBJ2-7; D is possibly TRBD1 (5 bases). CDR1 SSHAT and CDR2 FNYEAQ come from the germline V gene (reference sequence). The CDR3 totals 15 residues. CDR3 amino acids: CASSLGAGQNYEQYF. The CDR3 DNA reads as TGTGCTAGCAGCTTAGGGGCAGGGCAAAACTACGAGCAGTACTTC.

This clonotype appeared a single time. An end of the junction differs from the germline gene, which may be a read error. V and J are TRBV20-1 and TRBJ2-3; 13 nucleotides agree with TRBD2. The length of the CDR3 is 16 residues. From germline, CDR1 is DFQATT and CDR2 SNEGSKA (reference sequence). The CDR3 here is CSAHGGLAGSTDTRYF. The CDR3 DNA reads TGCAGTGCCCACGGGGGACTAGCGGGGAGCACAGATACGCGGTATTTT.

The chain couples TRBV12-3 or TRBV12-4 to TRBJ2-1, with 11 bases aligning to TRBD2. The CDR3 runs 18 residues. The junction had 13 bases not matched to a gene; V was cut back by 5 bases and J by 4 bases. CDR3 nucleotides: TGTGCCAGCAGTGTACCCGATTTAGCGGGGGGGCTATACAATGAGCAGTTCTTC. Translating gives CASSVPDLAGGLYNEQFF.

The rearrangement joins TRBV2 to TRBJ1-6; D not certain. Trimming removed 5 bases from V and 13 bases from J, with 12 bases in between. This CDR3 is 12 amino acids long. Germline V gene data show CDR1 as SNHLY and CDR2 as FYNNEI. The CDR3 loop is CASSFPPQPLHF. CDR3 nucleotides: TGTGCCAGCAGTTTCCCCCCACAGCCCCTCCACTTT. Full variable domain (missing parts from reference TRBV2 and TRBJ1-6): EPEVTQTPSHQVTQMGQEVILRCVPISNHLYFYWYRQILGQKVEFLVSFYNNEISEKSEIFDDQFSVERPDGSNFTLKIRSTKLEDSAMYFCASSFPPQPLHFGNGTRLTVT.

The DNA for the CDR3 is TGTGCCAGCACTGGGAGAGGGCAGACCCAGTACTTC. Amino acid sequence: CASTGRGQTQYF. J is TRBJ2-5 and V is TRBV7-6; D possibly corresponds to TRBD2 (5 bases). Trimming took 7 bases from V and 6 from J, leaving 12 bases between them. This CDR3 spans 12 amino acids. The germline V gene has CDR1 SGHVS and CDR2 FNYEAQ.

This clonotype was seen repeatedly, ten times or more. This chain uses TRBV7-2 with TRBJ1-5; D unclear. V was trimmed by 1 base and J by 3 bases, leaving 4 bases between them. Germline V lookup: CDR1 SGHTA, CDR2 FQGNSA. CDR3 length equals 13 residues. The CDR3 sequence: CASSLVPNQPQHF. The CDR3 nucleotides read TGTGCCAGCAGCTTAGTACCCAATCAGCCCCAGCATTTT.

The V gene is TRBV6-1, the J gene TRBJ2-1; D is undetermined. The germline gives CDR1 MNHNS, CDR2 SASEGT. V lost 5 bases and J lost 7, with 6 bases in between. CDR3 length: 11 residues. CDR3 coding DNA: TGTGCCAGCAGTCTTCGGAATGAGCAGTTCTTC. Translated: CASSLRNEQFF.

The chain uses TRBV7-2 and TRBJ2-3; the match to TRBD1 covers 7 bases. The CDR3 runs to 15 residues. Germline V gene sequence: CDR1 SGHTA, CDR2 FQGNSA. The V gene end was trimmed by 6 bases and the J gene end by 0 bases; junction bases not matched to a gene: 6. The CDR3 region is CASRWGQTSTDTQYF. In nucleotides, the CDR3 is TGTGCCAGCAGATGGGGACAGACTAGCACAGATACGCAGTATTTT.

Written as DNA, the CDR3 is TGTGCCAGCAGCCCCGAGGTATCCTACGAGCAGTACTTC. Translation: CASSPEVSYEQYF. This chain joins TRBV7-6 and TRBJ2-7; D gene ambiguous. Deletions cut 5 bases from V and 1 base from J, with 9 bases between. The CDR3 has 13 residues. Germline V gives CDR1 SGHVS, CDR2 FNYEAQ.

In the case of this clonotype: The junction and the germline gene differ at one end; a read error may be behind it. This rearrangement joins TRBV27 to TRBJ2-6; weak D call: TRBD1 (5 bases). The CDR3 is made up of 14 amino acids. CDR1 and CDR2 (germline): MNHEY, SMNVEV (reference sequence). CDR3 residues: CASSLSSGANGLPF. DNA of the CDR3: TGTGCCAGCAGTTTATCATCTGGGGCCAACGGCCTGCCTTTC.

This chain uses TRBV6-1 with TRBJ2-6; D remains unclear. Germline-derived CDR1 and CDR2 are MNHNS and SASEGT. The CDR3 extends over 16 amino acids. V lost 5 bases to trimming and J lost 0 bases, with 11 bases between them. CDR3 in DNA: TGTGCCAGCAGTTACGGTCCGAGCTCTGGGGCCAACGTCCTGACTTTC. It codes for CASSYGPSSGANVLTF.

This chain uses TRBV7-8 with TRBJ2-7; the D is unclear. Trimming cost V 0 bases and J 1 base, with 10 bases left between them. Germline V gene lookup returns CDR1 SGHVS and CDR2 FQNEAQ. The CDR3 runs to 15 residues. The DNA of the CDR3 is TGTGCCAGCAGCTTAGCGCGGCCCCTTTCCTACGAGCAGTACTTC. This sequence encodes CASSLARPLSYEQYF.